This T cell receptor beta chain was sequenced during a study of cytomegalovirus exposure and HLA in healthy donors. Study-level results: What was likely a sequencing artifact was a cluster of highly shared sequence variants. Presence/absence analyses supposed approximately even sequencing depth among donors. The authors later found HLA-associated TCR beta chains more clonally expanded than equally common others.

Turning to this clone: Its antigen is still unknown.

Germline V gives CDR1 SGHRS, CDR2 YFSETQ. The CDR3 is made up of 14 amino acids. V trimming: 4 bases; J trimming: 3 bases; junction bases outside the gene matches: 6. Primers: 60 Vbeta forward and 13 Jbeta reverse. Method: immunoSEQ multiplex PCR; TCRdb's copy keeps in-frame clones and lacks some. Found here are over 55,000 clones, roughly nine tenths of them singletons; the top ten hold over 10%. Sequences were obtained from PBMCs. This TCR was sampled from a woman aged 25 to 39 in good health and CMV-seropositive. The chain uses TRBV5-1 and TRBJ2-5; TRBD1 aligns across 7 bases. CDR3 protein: CASSPRQGKETQYF. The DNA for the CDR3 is TGCGCCAGCAGCCCCCGACAGGGTAAAGAGACCCAGTACTTC. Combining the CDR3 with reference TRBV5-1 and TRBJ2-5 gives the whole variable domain KAGVTQTPRYLIKTRGQQVTLSCSPISGHRSVSWYQQTPGQGLQFLFEYFSETQRNKGNFPGRFSGRQFSNSRSEMNVSTLELGDSALYLCASSPRQGKETQYFGPGTRLLVL.